The 27 T cell receptor beta chains presented below share a single source sample, sequenced in a study of blood T cell repertoires in COVID-19. TCRdb's copy holds only in-frame clones and misses some; the assay was immunoSEQ multiplex PCR. This table holds some 180,000 clones, about 80% found once. Sequencing used peripheral blood. These receptors all come from a woman aged 55-70 years with COVID-19, enrolled during active disease.

The genes are TRBV5-1 and TRBJ2-6; D is perhaps TRBD2 (6 bases). There are 17 residues in the CDR3. In germline, CDR1 is SGHRS, CDR2 YFSETQ. Trimming took off 4 bases at V and 1 base at J, with 15 bases between the two ends. CDR3 sequence: CASSGGTGSSGANVLTF. As DNA, the CDR3 is TGCGCCAGCAGCGGAGGGACCGGGTCATCTGGGGCCAACGTCCTGACTTTC.

The chain carries TRBV10-2 and TRBJ2-1; TRBD1 matches 9 bases. The V and J ends lost 6 bases and 8 bases, in that order; junction bases with no gene match: 8. This CDR3 region has 14 residues. Germline V lookup: CDR1 WSHSY, CDR2 SAAADI. The DNA of the CDR3 is TGCGCCAGCAGCGGGACAGGGCGGTATGATGAGCAGTTCTTC. This sequence encodes CASSGTGRYDEQFF.

The V and J genes are TRBV3-1 (or the pseudogene TRBV3-2) and TRBJ1-2, with 7 bases fitting TRBD1. The V and J ends lost 2 bases and 5 bases, in that order; junction bases with no gene match: 5. The CDR3 is 14 residues long. Germline loops: CDR1 LGHDT, CDR2 YNNKEL (reference sequence). The CDR3 DNA follows: TGTGCCAGCAGCCAAATTGGACAGGAGTATGGCTACACCTTC. Its protein product is CASSQIGQEYGYTF.

This clone has just a few counts. The rearrangement links TRBV10-2 to TRBJ1-1; D might be TRBD1 (5 bases). The germline gives CDR1 WSHSY, CDR2 SAAADI. The CDR3 contains 11 residues. Trimming stripped 5 bases from V and 4 bases from J, with 5 bases between. CDR3 coding DNA: TGCGCCAGCAGTAGGGGCACTGAAGCTTTCTTT. Its translation is CASSRGTEAFF.

The V and J genes are TRBV6-2 or TRBV6-3 and TRBJ1-5; no clear D. The CDR3 has 17 amino acids. Trimming removed 2 bases from V and 3 bases from J, with 17 bases in between. Germline values: CDR1 MNHEY, CDR2 SVGEGT. CDR3: CASSYIEKRIYNQPQHF. In DNA form, the CDR3 reads TGTGCCAGCAGTTACATAGAAAAGAGGATATACAATCAGCCCCAGCATTTT.

This clone was seen once. V gene TRBV19 combines with J gene TRBJ1-1, with D uncertain. Germline CDR1 reads LNHDA; CDR2 reads SQIVND (reference sequence). The V and J ends lost 1 base and 5 bases respectively, with 14 bases between them. The CDR3 loop spans 15 amino acids. DNA of the CDR3: TGTGCCAGTAGTATAGGAGGAGGGTCGATAACTGAAGCTTTCTTT. Its translation is CASSIGGGSITEAFF.

This clone was picked up a small number of times. The chain combines TRBV6-5 with TRBJ1-4; D is uncertain. V lost 2 bases and J 7 bases, leaving 5 bases between the germline ends. CDR1 is MNHEY, CDR2 SVGAGI, per germline. This CDR3 comprises 12 residues. CDR3 in amino acids: CASSYNGEKLFF. In DNA, the CDR3 is TGTGCCAGCAGTTACAACGGTGAAAAACTGTTTTTT.

The CDR3 region has the DNA TGTGCCAGCAGCTTAGTTCAGTTTGCAACTAATGAAAAACTGTTTTTT. Its protein is CASSLVQFATNEKLFF. V gene TRBV11-2 combines with J gene TRBJ1-4; D gene ambiguous. The CDR3 runs to 16 residues. The ends were cut back, 1 base at V and 0 bases at J, with 9 bases in the middle. Germline values: CDR1 SGHAT, CDR2 FQNNGV. Drawing the rest from reference TRBV11-2 and TRBJ1-4, the complete variable domain is EAGVAQSPRYKIIEKRQSVAFWCNPISGHATLYWYQQILGQGPKLLIQFQNNGVVDDSQLPKDRFSAERLKGVDSTLKIQPAKLEDSAVYLCASSLVQFATNEKLFFGSGTQLSVL.

In its sample, this clone was seen a few times. Other DNA sequences in the sample encode the same CDR3. The J gene is TRBJ2-1, the V gene TRBV20-1, with D hard to call. Per germline, CDR1 DFQATT and CDR2 SNEGSKA (reference sequence). V was shortened by 3 bases and J by 6 bases, with 3 bases between the two germline ends. The CDR3 extends over 10 amino acids. CDR3 region: CSASSNEQFF. In DNA, the CDR3 is TGCAGTGCTAGCTCCAATGAGCAGTTCTTC.

V is TRBV19 and J is TRBJ2-1; TRBD1 matches at 8 bases. Germline V gene data show CDR1 as LNHDA and CDR2 as SQIVND (reference sequence). CDR3 length: 15 residues. Trimming removed 6 bases from V and 3 bases from J; junction bases left unmatched: 7. The chain's CDR3 is CASSRQGPYYNEQFF. The CDR3 coding sequence is TGTGCCAGTAGCCGACAGGGGCCGTACTACAATGAGCAGTTCTTC.

Regarding this clone: Possible read error: a much larger clone is one base away. Other nucleotide sequences in the sample specify the same CDR3. The rearrangement joins TRBV12-3 or TRBV12-4 to TRBJ1-1; the D is unclear. The V end lost 3 bases, the J end lost 2 bases, and 4 bases lay between the germline ends. The CDR3 extends over 12 amino acids. CDR3: CASSFGNTEAFF. The CDR3 DNA is TGTGCCAGCAGTTTCGGTAACACTGAAGCTTTCTTT.

The genes are TRBV27 and TRBJ2-5; D is unresolved. Trimming stripped 5 bases from V and 1 base from J, with 8 bases between. The CDR3 has 13 amino acids. Germline V lookup: CDR1 MNHEY, CDR2 SMNVEV (reference sequence). The CDR3 nucleotides are TGTGCCAGCAGTGTGGCAGTCCAAGAGACCCAGTACTTC. It codes for CASSVAVQETQYF.

This clone has only one observation. The chain is built from TRBV2 and TRBJ2-2, with 9 bases matching TRBD2. Germline loops: CDR1 SNHLY, CDR2 FYNNEI. The V segment lost 6 bases and the J segment 5 bases; nucleotides outside the gene matches: 7. The CDR3 consists of 15 residues. The DNA for the CDR3 is TGTGCCAGCAGGGAGACTAGCGGAAATACCGGGGAGCTGTTTTTT. Translated: CASRETSGNTGELFF.

This clone was picked up one time. The chain joins TRBV6-6 to TRBJ2-7; tentative D call: TRBD1 (5 bases). The CDR3 extends over 13 amino acids. The germline V and J ends were trimmed by 3 bases and 7 bases, with 13 bases remaining between them. Germline assignment: CDR1 MNHNY and CDR2 SVGAGI (reference sequence). The CDR3 sequence is CASSYPGSKEQYF. CDR3 nucleotide sequence: TGTGCCAGCAGTTATCCAGGGTCTAAGGAGCAGTACTTC.

The chain carries TRBV6-2 or TRBV6-3 and TRBJ2-5, with D tentatively TRBD1 (6 bases). Trimming pared 6 bases from V and 3 bases from J, leaving 20 bases between. CDR1 and CDR2 from the germline V gene are MNHEY and SVGEGT. The CDR3 loop spans 16 amino acids. The CDR3 spells CASSIPRPDRKETQYF. Here the CDR3 DNA reads TGTGCCAGCAGCATTCCACGACCGGACAGAAAAGAGACCCAGTACTTC.

This clone was counted between two and nine times. CDR3 nucleotides: TGTGCCAGCACGCGGGTGGGCACAGATACGCAGTATTTT. Its protein product is CASTRVGTDTQYF. The chain combines TRBV6-5 with TRBJ2-3; TRBD2 is a possible D gene (5 bases). Per germline, CDR1 MNHEY and CDR2 SVGAGI. With 7 bases removed from V and 1 base from J, the gap between germline ends came to 9 bases. This CDR3 comprises 13 residues.

This chain joins TRBV15 and TRBJ2-3; 13 nucleotides line up with TRBD2. This CDR3 contains 19 residues. V gave up 5 bases and J gave up 6 bases; unmatched junction bases: 17. Germline CDR1 and CDR2: LNHNV and YYDKDF (reference sequence). CDR3 DNA: TGTGCCACCAGCCAACTCGGGACTAGCGGGATGCGTTCAGCGGATACGCAGTATTTT. Its translation: CATSQLGTSGMRSADTQYF.

This CDR3 is CASSPLETGESDTQYF. Written as DNA, the CDR3 is TGTGCCAGCTCACCACTGGAGACGGGAGAATCAGATACGCAGTATTTT. The V and J genes are TRBV18 and TRBJ2-3; D might be TRBD2 (6 bases). The CDR3 consists of 16 residues. The V gene's germline CDR1 is KGHSH and CDR2 LQKENI. Trimming removed 1 base at V and 4 bases at J, with 15 bases between.

This clone was detected once. J is TRBJ2-3 and V is TRBV5-1; perhaps TRBD1 as D (7 bases). V lost 2 bases and J 6 bases, leaving 16 bases between the germline ends. From germline, CDR1 is SGHRS and CDR2 YFSETQ. The CDR3 runs to 15 residues. CDR3 coding DNA: TGCGCCAGCAGCTTCGGCGGGACAGCCCAGGATACGCAGTATTTT. Residues: CASSFGGTAQDTQYF.

There are a few counts of this clone. The genes are TRBV7-9 and TRBJ1-2, with D possibly TRBD1 on 6 matching bases. The CDR3 covers 15 residues. The V end lost 1 base, the J end lost 4 bases, and 13 bases lay between the germline ends. The germline V gene has CDR1 SEHNR and CDR2 FQNEAQ (reference sequence). CDR3 nucleotide sequence: TGTGCCAGCAGCTTAGTCGGTGGGGACATCTATGGCTACACCTTC. This codes for CASSLVGGDIYGYTF. The full variable domain, with the rest looked up from reference TRBV7-9 and TRBJ1-2, is DTGVSQNPRHKITKRGQNVTFRCDPISEHNRLYWYRQTLGQGPEFLTYFQNEAQLEKSRLLSDRFSAERPKGSFSTLEIQRTEQGDSAMYLCASSLVGGDIYGYTFGSGTRLTVV.

The J gene is TRBJ1-2, the V gene TRBV7-9; the match to TRBD1 covers 7 bases. The CDR3 covers 15 residues. V was pared by 5 bases and J by 3 bases, with 9 bases of the junction left unmatched. CDR1 is SEHNR and CDR2 is FQNEAQ in the germline V gene (reference sequence). CDR3 in amino acids: CASSQQGNFYYGYTF. CDR3 DNA sequence: TGTGCCAGCAGCCAACAGGGGAACTTCTACTATGGCTACACCTTC.

V usage is TRBV15 and J usage is TRBJ1-1, with 7 bases fitting TRBD1. CDR1 is LNHNV and CDR2 is YYDKDF in the germline V gene (reference sequence). The CDR3 runs to 14 residues. With V trimmed by 5 bases and J by 0 bases, 3 bases remained unmatched. This CDR3 is CATSWGQLNTEAFF. As DNA, the CDR3 is TGTGCCACCAGCTGGGGACAGTTGAACACTGAAGCTTTCTTT.

The CDR3 region has the DNA TGTGCCAGCAGTTTTAACAGGGGAGCCGGGGAGCTGTTTTTT. Protein sequence: CASSFNRGAGELFF. The chain is built from TRBV6-5 and TRBJ2-2, with 7 bases lining up with TRBD1. From germline, CDR1 is MNHEY and CDR2 SVGAGI. The CDR3 runs to 14 residues. V trimming: 4 bases; J trimming: 6 bases; junction bases outside the gene matches: 5.

The chain joins TRBV4-1 to TRBJ2-4; possible D gene TRBD1, 5 bases. This CDR3 has 18 amino acids. The ends were cut back, 0 bases at V and 0 bases at J, with 15 bases in the middle. In germline, CDR1 is MGHRA, CDR2 YSYEKL. This chain's CDR3 is CASSQDGLDIVAKNIQYF. The CDR3 bases are TGCGCCAGCAGCCAAGATGGGTTGGACATCGTAGCCAAAAACATTCAGTACTTC.

The chain joins TRBV19 to TRBJ2-2; TRBD1 matches at 8 bases. From germline, CDR1 is LNHDA and CDR2 SQIVND (reference sequence). J gave up 4 bases and V 3 bases, and 10 bases lay outside the gene matches. CDR3 length equals 17 residues. This CDR3 is CASSMDFQGAGTGELFF. The DNA of the CDR3 is TGTGCCAGTAGTATGGACTTTCAGGGGGCAGGCACCGGGGAGCTGTTTTTT. The whole variable domain, remainder taken from reference TRBV19 and TRBJ2-2, is DGGITQSPKYLFRKEGQNVTLSCEQNLNHDAMYWYRQDPGQGLRLIYYSQIVNDFQKGDIAEGYSVSREKKESFPLTVTSAQKNPTAFYLCASSMDFQGAGTGELFFGEGSRLTVL.

The V and J genes are TRBV24-1 and TRBJ2-7; TRBD1 agrees at 10 bases. Germline V CDR1 and CDR2: KGHDR, SFDVKD. CDR3 length: 18 amino acids. Trimming at V came to 7 bases and at J to 0 bases, leaving 14 bases not matched to a gene. CDR3 DNA: TGTGCCACCAGCTCACTCCGGGACAGGGGATTGAGCTCCTACGAGCAGTACGTC. Its protein is CATSSLRDRGLSSYEQYV.

V is TRBV23-1 and J is TRBJ2-7, with a tentative D call TRBD1 (6 bases). TRBV23-1 is designated an ORF whose function remains uncertain. This CDR3 is built from 13 residues. The V end was cut by 3 bases, the J end by 3 bases, with 9 bases between. The CDR3, as DNA: TGCGCCAGCAGTCACCAGGGGAGCTACGAGCAGTACGTC. Residues: CASSHQGSYEQYV.